This record concerns one T cell receptor beta chain sequence. Methods used by the authors: Reference gene primers were amplified, and this amplification served to estimate nucleated cell counts. Method: immunoSEQ multiplex PCR; TCRdb's copy keeps in-frame clones and lacks some. V, J and clone size are taken as reported in that table, and D and trimming were inferred from the DNA itself. The sample has tens of thousands of clones; 70% to 90% are singletons. The data derive from a study of blood T cell repertoires in COVID-19. Overall study context: Sites in the United States, Italy and Spain provided acute and convalescent COVID-19 samples. Sources were T cells, B-cell-depleted T cells, or PBMCs; the material itself was cDNA or gDNA.

The CDR3 is made up of 12 amino acids. Trimming took 5 bases from V and 7 from J, leaving 11 bases between them. The sequence was obtained from a human donor in a cohort sampled during active COVID-19. J is TRBJ2-5 and V is TRBV12-3 or TRBV12-4; D uncertain. The sequenced sample was peripheral blood. CDR3 region: CASSTLLGTQYF. Here the CDR3 DNA reads TGTGCCAGCAGTACACTACTTGGGACCCAGTACTTC.